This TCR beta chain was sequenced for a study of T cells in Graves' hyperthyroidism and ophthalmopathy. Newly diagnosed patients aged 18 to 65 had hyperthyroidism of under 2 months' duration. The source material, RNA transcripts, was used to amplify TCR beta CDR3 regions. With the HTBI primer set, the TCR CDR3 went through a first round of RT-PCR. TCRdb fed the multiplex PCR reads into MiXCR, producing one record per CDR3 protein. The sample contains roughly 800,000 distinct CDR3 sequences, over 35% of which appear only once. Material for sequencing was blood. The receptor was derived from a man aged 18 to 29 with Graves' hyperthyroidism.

CDR3 protein: CASSVEGLVQETQYF. The CDR3 DNA sequence: TGTGCCAGCAGCGTAGAGGGACTAGTCCAAGAGACCCAGTACTTC. The V and J genes are TRBV9 and TRBJ2-5, with 8 bases aligning to TRBD2. The CDR3 has 15 residues. J gave up 1 base and V 0 bases, and 2 bases lay outside the gene matches. Germline V CDR1 and CDR2: SGDLS, YYNGEE.